The T cell receptor beta chain under discussion was sequenced for a study of blood T cell repertoires in COVID-19. Looking at the study overall: Samples came from the United States, Italy and Spain, spanning acute and convalescent COVID-19. From T cells, B-cell-depleted T cells, or PBMCs came the material, which was cDNA or gDNA.

Clones were sequenced by immunoSEQ multiplex PCR, and TCRdb holds only the in-frame ones, with some missing. The sample consists of about 300,000 clones, about 85% of them appearing once. CDR3 length equals 16 residues. CDR1 is KGHSH, CDR2 LQKENI, per germline. The V end lost 4 bases, the J end lost 1 base, and 17 bases lay between the germline ends. Sequenced sample: PBMCs or T cells enriched from blood (not recorded which). The V call is TRBV18, the J call TRBJ2-7; D is uncertain. The receptor's source is a woman in her twenties or thirties who had recovered from COVID-19. The CDR3 is CASSLYPESKSYEQYF. CDR3 in DNA: TGTGCCAGCTCACTCTACCCTGAGAGTAAGTCCTACGAGCAGTACTTC.